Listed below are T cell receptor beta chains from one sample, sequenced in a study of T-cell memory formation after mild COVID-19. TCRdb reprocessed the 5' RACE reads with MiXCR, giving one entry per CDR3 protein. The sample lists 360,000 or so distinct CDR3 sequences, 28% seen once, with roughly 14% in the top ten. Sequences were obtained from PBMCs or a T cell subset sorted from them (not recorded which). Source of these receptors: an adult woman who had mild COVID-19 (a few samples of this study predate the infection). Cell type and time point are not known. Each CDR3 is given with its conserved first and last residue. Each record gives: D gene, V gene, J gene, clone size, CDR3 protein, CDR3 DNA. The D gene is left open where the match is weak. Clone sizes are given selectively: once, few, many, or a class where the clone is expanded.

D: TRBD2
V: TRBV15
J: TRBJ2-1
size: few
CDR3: CATSRDGLAVNEQFF
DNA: TGTGCCACCAGCAGAGATGGTCTAGCGGTGAATGAGCAGTTCTTC

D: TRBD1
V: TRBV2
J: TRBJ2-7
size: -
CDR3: CASSEGTGDYDEQYF
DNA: TGTGCCAGCAGTGAAGGGACAGGGGATTACGACGAGCAGTACTTC

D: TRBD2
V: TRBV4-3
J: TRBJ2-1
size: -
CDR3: CASSPVGGGSYNEQFF
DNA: TGCGCCAGCAGCCCGGTGGGGGGGGGCTCCTACAATGAGCAGTTCTTC

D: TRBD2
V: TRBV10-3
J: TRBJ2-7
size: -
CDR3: CAISGASGSSYEQYF
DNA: TGTGCCATCAGTGGGGCTAGCGGGAGCTCCTACGAGCAGTACTTC

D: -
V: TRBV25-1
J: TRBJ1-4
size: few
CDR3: CASSESRIATNEKLFF
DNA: TGTGCCAGCAGTGAATCGCGGATTGCAACTAATGAAAAACTGTTTTTT

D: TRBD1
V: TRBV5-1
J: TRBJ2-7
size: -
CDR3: CASSRDRALEQYF
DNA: TGCGCCAGCAGCCGGGACAGGGCACTCGAGCAGTACTTC

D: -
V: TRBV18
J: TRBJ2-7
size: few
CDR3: CASSPQWSNSYEQYF
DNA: TGTGCCAGCTCACCACAGTGGAGTAACTCCTACGAGCAGTACTTC

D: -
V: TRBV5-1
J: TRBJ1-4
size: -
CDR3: CASRDGNEKLFF
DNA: TGCGCCAGCCGGGACGGTAATGAAAAACTGTTTTTT

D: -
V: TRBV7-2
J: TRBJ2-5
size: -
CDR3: CASSRLPGETQYF
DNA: TGTGCCAGCAGCCGACTACCCGGAGAGACCCAGTACTTC

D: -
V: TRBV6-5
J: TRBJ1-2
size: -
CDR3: CASSPGLPFGYTF
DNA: TGTGCCAGCAGTCCGGGCCTTCCCTTTGGCTACACCTTC

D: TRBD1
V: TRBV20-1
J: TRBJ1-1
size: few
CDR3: CSASRQGWTEAFF
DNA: TGCAGTGCTAGCCGACAGGGCTGGACTGAAGCTTTCTTT

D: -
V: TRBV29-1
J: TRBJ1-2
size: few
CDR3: CSGKANYGYTF
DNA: TGCAGCGGAAAGGCTAACTATGGCTACACCTTC

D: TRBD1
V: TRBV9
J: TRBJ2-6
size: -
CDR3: CASSSSDRVISGANVLTF
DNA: TGTGCCAGCAGCTCCTCAGACAGGGTGATCTCTGGGGCCAACGTCCTGACTTTC

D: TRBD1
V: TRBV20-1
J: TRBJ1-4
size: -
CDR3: CSAREGQGARELFF
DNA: TGCAGTGCTAGAGAAGGACAGGGGGCGCGGGAACTGTTTTTT

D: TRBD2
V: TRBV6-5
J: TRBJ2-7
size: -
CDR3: CASSREGLLEQYF
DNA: TGTGCCAGCAGCCGGGAGGGCCTGCTCGAGCAGTACTTC

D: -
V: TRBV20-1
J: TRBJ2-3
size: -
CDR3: CSANRERAADTQYF
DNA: TGCAGTGCTAACCGGGAGAGGGCGGCGGATACGCAGTATTTT

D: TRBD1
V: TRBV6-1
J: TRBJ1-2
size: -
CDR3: CASRFRGRDGYTF
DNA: TGTGCCAGCAGATTCAGGGGGCGAGATGGCTACACCTTC

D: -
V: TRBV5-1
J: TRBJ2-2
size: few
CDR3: CASSIGERHGELFF
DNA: TGCGCCAGCAGCATAGGGGAACGGCACGGGGAGCTGTTTTTT

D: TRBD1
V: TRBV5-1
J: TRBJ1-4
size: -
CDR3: CASKGTGGEKLFF
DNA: TGCGCCAGCAAAGGGACAGGGGGCGAAAAACTGTTTTTT

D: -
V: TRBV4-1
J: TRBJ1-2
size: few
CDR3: CASSQSSGTANYGYTF
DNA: TGCGCCAGCAGCCAAAGTTCAGGGACCGCCAACTATGGCTACACCTTC

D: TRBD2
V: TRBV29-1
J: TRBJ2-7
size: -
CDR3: CSVEASGLREQYF
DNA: TGCAGCGTTGAGGCTAGCGGCCTACGAGAGCAGTACTTC

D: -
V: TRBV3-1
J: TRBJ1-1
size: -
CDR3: CASSQEIPVNTEAFF
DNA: TGTGCCAGCAGCCAAGAGATCCCTGTGAACACTGAAGCTTTCTTT

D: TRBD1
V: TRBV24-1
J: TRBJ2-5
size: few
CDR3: CATSDWGQGMQETQYF
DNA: TGTGCCACCAGTGATTGGGGACAGGGAATGCAAGAGACCCAGTACTTC

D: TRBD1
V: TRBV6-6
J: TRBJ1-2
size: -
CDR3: CASTSGTGGYTF
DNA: TGTGCCAGCACATCCGGGACAGGTGGCTACACCTTC

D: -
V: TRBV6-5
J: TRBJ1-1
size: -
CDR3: CASSSPGGGNTEAFF
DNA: TGTGCCAGCAGTAGCCCCGGTGGGGGTAACACTGAAGCTTTCTTT

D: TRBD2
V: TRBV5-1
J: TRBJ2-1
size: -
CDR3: CASSLSGGYNEQFF
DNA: TGCGCCAGCAGCTTAAGCGGGGGCTACAATGAGCAGTTCTTC

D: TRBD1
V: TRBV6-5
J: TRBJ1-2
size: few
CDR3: CASRTSTGFKGVYGYTF
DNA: TGTGCCAGCAGGACCTCGACAGGGTTTAAAGGTGTCTATGGCTACACCTTC

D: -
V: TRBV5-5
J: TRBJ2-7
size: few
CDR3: CASSPWDGLREQYF
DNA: TGTGCCAGCAGCCCCTGGGACGGCCTCCGGGAGCAGTACTTC

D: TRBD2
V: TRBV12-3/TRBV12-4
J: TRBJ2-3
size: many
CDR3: CASTRSGAPSWDTQYF
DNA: TGTGCCAGCACGCGTAGCGGGGCTCCGAGTTGGGATACGCAGTATTTT

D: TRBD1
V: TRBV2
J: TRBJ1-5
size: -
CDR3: CASREQGMRNQPQHF
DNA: TGTGCCAGCAGAGAACAGGGGATGCGCAATCAGCCCCAGCATTTT

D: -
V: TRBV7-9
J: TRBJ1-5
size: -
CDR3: CASSLEGPRPQHF
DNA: TGTGCCAGCAGCTTAGAAGGGCCTCGGCCCCAGCATTTT

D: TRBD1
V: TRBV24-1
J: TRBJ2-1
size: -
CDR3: CATSEAGTGPYNEQFF
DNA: TGTGCCACCAGTGAGGCCGGGACAGGGCCATACAATGAGCAGTTCTTC

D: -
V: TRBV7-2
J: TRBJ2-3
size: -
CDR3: CASSLGLRGLWDTQYF
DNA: TGTGCCAGCAGCTTAGGACTACGAGGGTTGTGGGATACGCAGTATTTT

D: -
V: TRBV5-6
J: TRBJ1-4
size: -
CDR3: CASSLWNHEKLFF
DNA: TGTGCCAGCAGCTTGTGGAATCACGAAAAACTGTTTTTT

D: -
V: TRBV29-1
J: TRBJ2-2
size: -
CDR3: CSVVPGIDRTGELFF
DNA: TGCAGCGTTGTCCCAGGGATCGATAGGACCGGGGAGCTGTTTTTT

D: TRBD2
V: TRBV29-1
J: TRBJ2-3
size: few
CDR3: CSVEAGTSGVTQYF
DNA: TGCAGCGTCGAAGCCGGGACTAGCGGGGTGACGCAGTATTTT

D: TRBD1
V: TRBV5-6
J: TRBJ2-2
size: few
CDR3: CASSPGTAFTGELFF
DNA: TGTGCCAGCAGCCCCGGGACAGCGTTCACCGGGGAGCTGTTTTTT

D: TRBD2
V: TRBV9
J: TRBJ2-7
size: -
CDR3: CASSNGARGGLSEQYF
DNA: TGTGCCAGCAGCAATGGAGCGCGGGGGGGCCTGTCCGAGCAGTACTTC

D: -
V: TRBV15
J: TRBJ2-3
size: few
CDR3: CATSTGQDRVTDTQYF
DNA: TGTGCCACCAGCACTGGTCAGGATCGAGTCACAGATACGCAGTATTTT

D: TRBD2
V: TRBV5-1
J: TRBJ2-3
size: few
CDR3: CASSLELAGASTDTQYF
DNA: TGCGCCAGCAGCTTGGAACTAGCGGGGGCTTCAACAGATACGCAGTATTTT

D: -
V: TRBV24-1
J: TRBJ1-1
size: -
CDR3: CATSDLADGAFF
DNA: TGTGCCACCAGTGATTTGGCCGATGGGGCTTTCTTT

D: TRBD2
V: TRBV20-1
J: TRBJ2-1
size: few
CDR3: CSASIAGVSTEQFF
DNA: TGCAGTGCTTCTATAGCGGGAGTTTCTACTGAGCAGTTCTTC

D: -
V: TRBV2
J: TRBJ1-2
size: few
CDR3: CASSDRFYGYTF
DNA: TGTGCCAGCAGTGACAGGTTCTATGGCTACACCTTC

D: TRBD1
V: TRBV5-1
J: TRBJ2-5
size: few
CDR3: CASSSTIQGDQETQYF
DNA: TGCGCCAGCAGCTCTACAATACAGGGGGATCAAGAGACCCAGTACTTC

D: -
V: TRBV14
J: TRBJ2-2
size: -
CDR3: CASSQAAQAYTGELFF
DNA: TGTGCCAGCAGCCAAGCGGCGCAGGCGTACACCGGGGAGCTGTTTTTT